This T cell receptor (beta chain) was identified in a study of shared clonotypes between healthy human individuals. This CDR3 contains 15 residues. Germline trimming cut 1 base from V and 4 bases from J; bases unmatched to any gene: 5. The germline CDR1 and CDR2 sequences are SEHNR and FQNEAQ (reference sequence). It was CD45RO-negative cells, positively selected for CCR7, that made up naive CD8 cells, with terminally differentiated effector memory CD45RA+ cells excluded. TCRdb keeps only in-frame clones here, not all; method: immunoSEQ multiplex PCR. The repertoire holds hundreds of thousands of clones, with roughly 98% as singletons.

The J gene is TRBJ2-7, the V gene TRBV7-9, with 9 bases identical to TRBD1. Sequencing was done on a sample of naive CD8+ T cells sorted from blood. The sequence derives from a man under 40 in good health. In DNA, the CDR3 is TGTGCCAGCAGCTTAGGGACAGGGGCCCTATACGAGCAGTACTTC. Residues: CASSLGTGALYEQYF.